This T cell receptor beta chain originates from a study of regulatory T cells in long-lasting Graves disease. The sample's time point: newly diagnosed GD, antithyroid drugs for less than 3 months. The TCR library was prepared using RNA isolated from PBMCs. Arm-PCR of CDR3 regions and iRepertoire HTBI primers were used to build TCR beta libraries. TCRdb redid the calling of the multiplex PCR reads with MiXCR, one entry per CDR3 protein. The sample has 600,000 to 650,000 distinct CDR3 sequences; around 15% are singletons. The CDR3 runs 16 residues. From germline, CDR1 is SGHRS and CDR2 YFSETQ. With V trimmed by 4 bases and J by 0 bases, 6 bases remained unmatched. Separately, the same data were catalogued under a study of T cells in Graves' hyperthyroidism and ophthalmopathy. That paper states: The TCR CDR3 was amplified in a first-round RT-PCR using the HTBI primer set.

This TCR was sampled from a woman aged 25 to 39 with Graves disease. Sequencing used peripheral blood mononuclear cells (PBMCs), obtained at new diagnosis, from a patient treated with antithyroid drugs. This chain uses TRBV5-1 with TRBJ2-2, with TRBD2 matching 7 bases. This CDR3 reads CASSHSGGSNTGELFF. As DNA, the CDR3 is TGCGCCAGCAGCCACTCCGGGGGGTCGAACACCGGGGAGCTGTTTTTT. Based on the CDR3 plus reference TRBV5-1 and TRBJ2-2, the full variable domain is KAGVTQTPRYLIKTRGQQVTLSCSPISGHRSVSWYQQTPGQGLQFLFEYFSETQRNKGNFPGRFSGRQFSNSRSEMNVSTLELGDSALYLCASSHSGGSNTGELFFGEGSRLTVL.